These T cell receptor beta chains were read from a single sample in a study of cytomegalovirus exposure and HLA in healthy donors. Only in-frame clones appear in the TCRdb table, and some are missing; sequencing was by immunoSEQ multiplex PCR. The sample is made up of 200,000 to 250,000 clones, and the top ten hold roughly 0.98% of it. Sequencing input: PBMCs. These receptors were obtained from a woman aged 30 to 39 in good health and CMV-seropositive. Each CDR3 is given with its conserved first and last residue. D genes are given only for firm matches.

CDR3aa: CASIRDTQETQYF
CDR3nt: TGTGCCAGCATTAGGGACACCCAAGAGACCCAGTACTTC
v_gene: TRBV2
d_gene: NA
j_gene: TRBJ2-5

CDR3aa: CASSLGASGGLTDTQYF
CDR3nt: TGCGCCAGCAGCTTGGGGGCTAGCGGGGGGCTCACAGATACGCAGTATTTT
v_gene: TRBV5-1
d_gene: TRBD2
j_gene: TRBJ2-3

CDR3aa: CASSLAGVSYEQYF
CDR3nt: TGCGCCAGCAGCTTGGCCGGGGTCTCCTACGAGCAGTACTTC
v_gene: TRBV5-1
d_gene: NA
j_gene: TRBJ2-7

CDR3aa: CASSQRAFSGNTIYF
CDR3nt: TGCGCCAGCAGCCAGCGGGCCTTCTCTGGAAACACCATATATTTT
v_gene: TRBV4-1
d_gene: NA
j_gene: TRBJ1-3

CDR3aa: CAISSLAGEVDTQYF
CDR3nt: TGTGCCATCAGTTCCCTGGCGGGAGAAGTGGATACGCAGTATTTT
v_gene: TRBV10-3
d_gene: TRBD2
j_gene: TRBJ2-3

CDR3aa: CASSRGSSGNTIYF
CDR3nt: TGTGCCAGCAGCCGGGGATCCTCTGGAAACACCATATATTTT
v_gene: TRBV13
d_gene: NA
j_gene: TRBJ1-3

CDR3aa: CASSLNRLADYNEQFF
CDR3nt: TGCGCCAGCAGCCTAAACCGACTAGCGGACTACAATGAGCAGTTCTTC
v_gene: TRBV4-1
d_gene: TRBD2
j_gene: TRBJ2-1

CDR3aa: CASSFRDPQETQYF
CDR3nt: TGTGCCAGCAGTTTTCGCGATCCTCAAGAGACCCAGTACTTC
v_gene: TRBV28
d_gene: NA
j_gene: TRBJ2-5

CDR3aa: CSVDGGTSGRGGANVLTF
CDR3nt: TGCAGCGTTGATGGAGGGACTAGCGGGAGAGGTGGGGCCAACGTCCTGACTTTC
v_gene: TRBV29-1
d_gene: TRBD2
j_gene: TRBJ2-6

CDR3aa: CASSFTGQGAGYSNQPQHF
CDR3nt: TGTGCCAGCAGCTTCACGGGACAGGGGGCTGGGTATAGCAATCAGCCCCAGCATTTT
v_gene: TRBV12-1
d_gene: NA
j_gene: TRBJ1-5

CDR3aa: CASSDPGQNQPQHF
CDR3nt: TGTGCCAGCTCGGATCCCGGACAGAATCAGCCCCAGCATTTT
v_gene: TRBV27
d_gene: NA
j_gene: TRBJ1-5

CDR3aa: CASSAMGARETQYF
CDR3nt: TGTGCCAGTAGTGCCATGGGGGCTCGAGAGACCCAGTACTTC
v_gene: TRBV19
d_gene: NA
j_gene: TRBJ2-5

CDR3aa: CASGDTQGANEQYF
CDR3nt: TGCGCCAGCGGCGATACACAGGGGGCTAACGAGCAGTACTTC
v_gene: TRBV5-1
d_gene: TRBD1
j_gene: TRBJ2-7

CDR3aa: CASSLEAGPSTDTQYF
CDR3nt: TGTGCCAGCAGCTTAGAGGCGGGCCCTAGCACAGATACGCAGTATTTT
v_gene: TRBV13
d_gene: NA
j_gene: TRBJ2-3

CDR3aa: CASSESHEQYF
CDR3nt: TGTGCCAGCAGTGAATCTCACGAGCAGTACTTC
v_gene: TRBV6-1
d_gene: NA
j_gene: TRBJ2-7

CDR3aa: CASRGDFLSTDTQYF
CDR3nt: TGTGCCAGCAGGGGGGACTTTTTAAGCACAGATACGCAGTATTTT
v_gene: TRBV2
d_gene: NA
j_gene: TRBJ2-3